This T cell receptor beta chain was profiled in a study of cytotoxic CD8 clonotypes in ibrutinib-treated CLL. The CDR3 runs to 11 residues. The V end was cut by 6 bases, the J end by 4 bases, with 8 bases between. The germline V gene encodes CDR1 DFQATT and CDR2 SNEGSKA (reference sequence). Measured with immunoSEQ multiplex PCR; TCRdb has only the in-frame clones, and not every one. The sample consists of some 50,000 clones, approximately 52% of them appearing once. Specimen: PBMCs, collected after 24 months of ibrutinib treatment. The gene calls are TRBV20-1 and TRBJ2-3; D call uncertain. The receptor was derived from a human donor with chronic lymphocytic leukemia. The CDR3 sequence: CSAIKADTQYF. The CDR3 coding sequence is TGCAGTGCCATAAAAGCAGATACGCAGTATTTT.